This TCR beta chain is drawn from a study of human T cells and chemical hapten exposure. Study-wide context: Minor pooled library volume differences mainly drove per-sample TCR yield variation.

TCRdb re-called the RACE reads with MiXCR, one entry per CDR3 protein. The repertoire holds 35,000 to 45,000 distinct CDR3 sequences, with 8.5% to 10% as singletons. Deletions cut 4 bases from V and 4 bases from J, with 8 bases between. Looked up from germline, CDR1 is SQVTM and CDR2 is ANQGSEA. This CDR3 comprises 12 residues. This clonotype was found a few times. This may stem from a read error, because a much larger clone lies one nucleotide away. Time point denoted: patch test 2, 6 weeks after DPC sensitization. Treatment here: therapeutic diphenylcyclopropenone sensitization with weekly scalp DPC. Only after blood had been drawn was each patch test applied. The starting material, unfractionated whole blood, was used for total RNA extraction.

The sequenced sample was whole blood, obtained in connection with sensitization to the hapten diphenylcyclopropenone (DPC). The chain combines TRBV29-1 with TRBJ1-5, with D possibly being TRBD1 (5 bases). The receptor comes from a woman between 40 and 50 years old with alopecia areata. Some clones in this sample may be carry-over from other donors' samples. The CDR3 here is CSVGDGNQPQHF. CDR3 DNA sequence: TGCAGCGTTGGGGACGGGAATCAGCCCCAGCATTTT.